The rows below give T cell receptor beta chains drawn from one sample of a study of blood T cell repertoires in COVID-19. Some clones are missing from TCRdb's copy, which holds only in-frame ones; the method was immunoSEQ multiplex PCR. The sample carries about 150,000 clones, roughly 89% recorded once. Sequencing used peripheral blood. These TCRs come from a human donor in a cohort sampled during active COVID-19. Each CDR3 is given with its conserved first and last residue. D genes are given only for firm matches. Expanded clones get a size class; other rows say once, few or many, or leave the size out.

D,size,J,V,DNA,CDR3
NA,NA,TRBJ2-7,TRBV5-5,TGTGCCAGCCACCTAGACAGTTACGAGCAGTACTTC,CASHLDSYEQYF
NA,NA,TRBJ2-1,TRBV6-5,TGTGCCAGCATTAACTCCTACAATGAGCAGTTCTTC,CASINSYNEQFF
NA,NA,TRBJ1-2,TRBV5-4,TGTGCCAGCAGCTTACAGGGTGGACGGTATGGCTACACCTTC,CASSLQGGRYGYTF
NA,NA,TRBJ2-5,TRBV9,TGTGCCAGCAGCCCAAATCAAGAGACCCAGTACTTC,CASSPNQETQYF
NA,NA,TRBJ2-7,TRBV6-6,TGTGCCAGCAGTTACCTTAGGACACCCAATTACGAGCAGTACTTC,CASSYLRTPNYEQYF
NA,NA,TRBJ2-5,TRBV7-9,TGTGCCAGCAGCTTACGAGACTACCCTCCTGAGACCCAGTACTTC,CASSLRDYPPETQYF
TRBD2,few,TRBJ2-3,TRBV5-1,TGCGCCAGCAGCTTGGCGGCTAGCGGGGCAGATACGCAGTATTTT,CASSLAASGADTQYF
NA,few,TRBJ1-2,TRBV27,TGTGCCAGCAGTCCGACAGCGAGTAGGGGCTACACCTTC,CASSPTASRGYTF
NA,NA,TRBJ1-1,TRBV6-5,TGTGCCAGCAGGTCGGGGGGAATGAACACTGAAGCTTTCTTT,CASRSGGMNTEAFF
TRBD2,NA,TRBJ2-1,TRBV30,TGTGCCTGGAGTGTAAATAGCGGGAGGGCCAAGAACAATGAGCAGTTCTTC,CAWSVNSGRAKNNEQFF
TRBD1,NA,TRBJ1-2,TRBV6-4,TGTGCCAGCGGGGACAGTTCGGGTGGCTACACCTTC,CASGDSSGGYTF
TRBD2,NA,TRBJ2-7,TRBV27,TGTGCCAGCAGTCGCGAGCGGGGGGCCCCACCCTACGAGCAGTACTTC,CASSRERGAPPYEQYF
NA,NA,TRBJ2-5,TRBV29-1,TGCAGCGCAGGACGGACTCAAGAGACCCAGTACTTC,CSAGRTQETQYF
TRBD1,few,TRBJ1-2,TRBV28,TGTGCCAGCAGTTCGCGGACAGGCTCCTATGGCTACACCTTC,CASSSRTGSYGYTF
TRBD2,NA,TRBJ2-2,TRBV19,TGTGCCAGTAGAGACAGCGGGGGGACCGGGGAGCTGTTTTTT,CASRDSGGTGELFF
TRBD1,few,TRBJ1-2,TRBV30,TGTGCCTGGCTCAAACGGGACAGCTATGGCTACACCTTC,CAWLKRDSYGYTF
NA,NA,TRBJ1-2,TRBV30,TGTGCCTGGATTCCCCGGGGGGGCCCGGATGGCTACACCTTC,CAWIPRGGPDGYTF
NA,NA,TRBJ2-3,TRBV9,TGTGCCAGCAGCGTAGCTCTAGGCGACCTAGGCACAGATACGCAGTATTTT,CASSVALGDLGTDTQYF
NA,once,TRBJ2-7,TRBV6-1,TGTGCCAGCAGTGAAGCTACAGGGTCCTACGAGCAGTACTTC,CASSEATGSYEQYF
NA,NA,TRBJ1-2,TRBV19,TGTGCCAGTAGTAGGGGCAGGGTCGTTTCAGATGGCTACACCTTC,CASSRGRVVSDGYTF
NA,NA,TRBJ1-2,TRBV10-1,TGCGCCACCAAAGCGGGGGACGGCAGGTCGAGGAGTGGCGGCTACACCTTC,CATKAGDGRSRSGGYTF
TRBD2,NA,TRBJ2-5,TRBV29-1,TGCAGCGTTGTGGCGGGGGGGACAGAAGAGACCCAGTACTTC,CSVVAGGTEETQYF
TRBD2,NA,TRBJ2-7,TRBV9,TGTGCCAGCGGGCGGGAGGCCTACGAGCAGTACTTC,CASGREAYEQYF
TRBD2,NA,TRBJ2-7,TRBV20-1,TGCAGTGCGAGTAGCGGGAGAGGGGGTCCCTTATCCTACGAGCAGTACTTC,CSASSGRGGPLSYEQYF
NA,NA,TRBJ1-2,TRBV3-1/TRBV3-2,TGTGCCAGCAGCCTATTGACAGATAACTATGGCTACACCTTC,CASSLLTDNYGYTF